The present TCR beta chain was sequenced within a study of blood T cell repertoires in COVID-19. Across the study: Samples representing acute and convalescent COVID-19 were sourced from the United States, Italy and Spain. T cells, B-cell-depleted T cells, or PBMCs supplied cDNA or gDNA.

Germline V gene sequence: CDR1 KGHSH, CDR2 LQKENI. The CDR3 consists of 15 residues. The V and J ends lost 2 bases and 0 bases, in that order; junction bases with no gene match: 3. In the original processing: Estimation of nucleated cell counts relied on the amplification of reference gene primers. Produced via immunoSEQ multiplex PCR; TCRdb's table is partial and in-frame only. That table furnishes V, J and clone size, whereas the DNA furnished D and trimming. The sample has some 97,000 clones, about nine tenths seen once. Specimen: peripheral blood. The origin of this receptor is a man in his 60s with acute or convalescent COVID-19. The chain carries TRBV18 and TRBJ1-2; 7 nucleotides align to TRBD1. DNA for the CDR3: TGTGCCAGCTCACCAGAGCAGGGGGCTAACTATGGCTACACCTTC. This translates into CASSPEQGANYGYTF.